The entry below gives a single T cell receptor (beta chain) sequence along with its context. This entry belongs to a study of blood T cell repertoires in COVID-19. On the study more broadly: T cells, B-cell-depleted T cells, or PBMCs supplied cDNA or gDNA.

Profiling relied on immunoSEQ multiplex PCR, and the TCRdb table lists in-frame clones only, not all of them. The repertoire holds 200,000 to 250,000 clones, with approximately 86% as singletons. All enrollees were about 18 to 89 years old and from approximately 24 US areas. Trimming stripped 2 bases from V and 1 base from J, with 14 bases between. There are 17 residues in the CDR3. Germline V gene sequence: CDR1 SGHTA, CDR2 FQGTGA. The chain employs TRBV7-3 and TRBJ2-2; D remains unclear. The material sequenced was PBMCs or T cells enriched from blood (not recorded which). The sequence was obtained from a woman between 50 and 59 years old with acute COVID-19. Written as DNA, the CDR3 is TGTGCCAGCAGCTTAGAGGATGACCGGGTGAACACCGGGGAGCTGTTTTTT. Translating gives CASSLEDDRVNTGELFF.